The next 20 T cell receptor beta chains were all read from a single sample in a study of CD8 T cells in ankylosing spondylitis. The study's findings and limits: There was a TCR beta motif, made of several highly homologous variants, that appeared characteristic of ankylosing spondylitis blood.

MiXCR, applied by TCRdb to the 5' RACE reads, yields one record per CDR3 protein. The sample lists more than 500,000 distinct CDR3 sequences, 5.3% occurring once. Antigen specificity for these receptors is unknown. The sample taken for sequencing was blood, either unsorted or a sorted T cell fraction (not recorded which). Every receptor here comes from a male donor with ankylosing spondylitis.

In its sample, this clonotype was seen many times. This rearrangement joins TRBV28 to TRBJ2-7, with 9 nucleotides matching TRBD1. J was trimmed by 3 bases and V by 6 bases; bases with no gene match: 0. This CDR3 region has 12 residues. The germline V gene has CDR1 MDHEN and CDR2 SYDVKM. CDR3 sequence reads: CASRGQGYEQYF. The CDR3 DNA reads as TGTGCCAGCAGGGGACAGGGCTACGAGCAGTACTTC. Based on the CDR3 plus reference TRBV28 and TRBJ2-7, the full variable domain is DVKVTQSSRYLVKRTGEKVFLECVQDMDHENMFWYRQDPGLGLRLIYFSYDVKMKEKGDIPEGYSVSREKKERFSLILESASTNQTSMYLCASRGQGYEQYFGPGTRLTVT.

This clonotype showed up many times. The chain recombines TRBV4-3 with TRBJ2-5, with TRBD1 matching 9 bases. The CDR3 covers 14 residues. Trimming took 5 bases from V and 3 from J; bases not matched to a gene: 4. CDR1 and CDR2 (germline): LGHNA, YSLEER. Here the CDR3 DNA reads TGCGCCAGCAGCTCCCGGGACAGGGAAGAGACCCAGTACTTC. It yields the protein CASSSRDREETQYF.

This clonotype was picked up many times. The chain employs TRBV5-1 and TRBJ2-7; 12 positions match TRBD1. J lost 6 bases, V lost 2 bases, and 9 bases had no gene match. This CDR3 is built from 16 residues. Germline CDR1 and CDR2: SGHRS and YFSETQ. For the CDR3, the DNA is TGCGCCAGCAGCTTAACCCCAGGGACAGGGGGCTTCGAGCAGTACTTC. This gives the protein CASSLTPGTGGFEQYF.

This clonotype was found many times. The gene calls are TRBV5-1 and TRBJ2-7; 7 positions match TRBD1. Germline V gene lookup returns CDR1 SGHRS and CDR2 YFSETQ. This CDR3 has 15 amino acids. J gave up 3 bases and V 4 bases, and 10 bases lay outside the gene matches. The CDR3 loop reads CASSGPGTDNYEQYF. For the CDR3, the DNA is TGCGCCAGCAGCGGACCCGGGACAGACAACTACGAGCAGTACTTC. The full variable domain, its missing parts supplied by reference TRBV5-1 and TRBJ2-7, is KAGVTQTPRYLIKTRGQQVTLSCSPISGHRSVSWYQQTPGQGLQFLFEYFSETQRNKGNFPGRFSGRQFSNSRSEMNVSTLELGDSALYLCASSGPGTDNYEQYFGPGTRLTVT.

The chain joins TRBV20-1 to TRBJ1-2; tentatively, D is TRBD1 (5 bases). The CDR3 has 15 amino acids. Germline assignment: CDR1 DFQATT and CDR2 SNEGSKA (reference sequence). V lost 5 bases to trimming and J lost 3 bases, with 19 bases between them. The CDR3 coding sequence is TGCAGTGCTCCTCCATTCGGCTCGGGGGACTATGGCTACACCTTC. Encoded protein: CSAPPFGSGDYGYTF.

This clonotype showed up many times. The chain combines TRBV9 with TRBJ2-1; D remains unclear. The length of the CDR3 is 14 residues. Germline loops: CDR1 SGDLS, CDR2 YYNGEE. Trimming shortened V by 0 bases and J by 2 bases, and 6 bases separated the two germline ends. The chain's CDR3 is CASSVAGPYNEQFF. The CDR3 bases are TGTGCCAGCAGCGTAGCCGGCCCCTACAATGAGCAGTTCTTC.

This chain uses TRBV19 with TRBJ1-2, with 7 bases aligning to TRBD1. The CDR3 consists of 15 residues. Germline-derived CDR1 and CDR2 are LNHDA and SQIVND (reference sequence). The V and J ends lost 5 bases and 5 bases, in that order; junction bases with no gene match: 11. CDR3 in amino acids: CASSPTGGRGYGYTF. CDR3 sequence (DNA): TGTGCCAGTAGTCCGACCGGGGGCAGGGGGTATGGCTACACCTTC. The entire variable domain, with the rest obtained from reference TRBV19 and TRBJ1-2, is as follows: DGGITQSPKYLFRKEGQNVTLSCEQNLNHDAMYWYRQDPGQGLRLIYYSQIVNDFQKGDIAEGYSVSREKKESFPLTVTSAQKNPTAFYLCASSPTGGRGYGYTFGSGTRLTVV.

This clonotype showed up just a few times. The rearrangement links TRBV12-3 or TRBV12-4 to TRBJ2-5; D may be TRBD1 or TRBD2 (6 bases each). The V gene lost 8 bases and the J gene lost 3 bases, with 16 bases spanning the gap. The CDR3 is 14 residues long. The chain's CDR3 is CASSFTGAEETQYF. DNA for the CDR3: TGTGCCAGCTCATTTACGGGGGCAGAAGAGACCCAGTACTTC.

In this sample, this clonotype turned up many times. J is TRBJ2-2 and V is TRBV29-1, with 7 bases lining up with TRBD1. CDR1 and CDR2 from the germline V gene are SQVTM and ANQGSEA. The CDR3 totals 13 residues. In nucleotides, the CDR3 is TGCACGGCCAGGGGGACGAGCACCGGGGAGCTGTTTTTT. It translates to CTARGTSTGELFF.

This clonotype was picked up many times. The chain joins TRBV4-3 to TRBJ1-4, with 9 nucleotides matching TRBD1. CDR3 size: 15 residues. Germline V gene data show CDR1 as LGHNA and CDR2 as YSLEER. The V segment lost 7 bases and the J segment 8 bases; nucleotides outside the gene matches: 11. The CDR3 here is CASTKNRGLGEKLFF. DNA of the CDR3: TGCGCCAGCACAAAAAACAGGGGGCTTGGGGAAAAACTGTTTTTT.

There are many counts of this clonotype. J is TRBJ2-5 and V is TRBV7-9; unclear D gene. This CDR3 contains 14 residues. Germline CDR1 is SEHNR and CDR2 is FQNEAQ (reference sequence). Trimming left V 4 bases short and J 1 base short, with 10 bases between. CDR3 region: CASSSTELQETQYF. In DNA form, the CDR3 reads TGTGCCAGCAGCTCCACAGAGCTCCAAGAGACCCAGTACTTC. Variable domain in full (rest from reference TRBV7-9 and TRBJ2-5): DTGVSQNPRHKITKRGQNVTFRCDPISEHNRLYWYRQTLGQGPEFLTYFQNEAQLEKSRLLSDRFSAERPKGSFSTLEIQRTEQGDSAMYLCASSSTELQETQYFGPGTRLLVL.

This clonotype was seen repeatedly, ten times or more. The gene calls are TRBV12-3 or TRBV12-4 and TRBJ1-5, with D unclear. The ends were cut back, 1 base at V and 15 bases at J, with 13 bases in the middle. The CDR3 has 12 amino acids. CDR3 in amino acids: CASSLGGLVTHF. As DNA, the CDR3 is TGTGCCAGCAGTTTAGGGGGTTTGGTAACGCATTTT.

This clonotype was seen ten or more times. The rearrangement joins TRBV3-1 to TRBJ1-4, with D maybe TRBD1 (5 bases). V was trimmed by 4 bases and J by 5 bases, leaving 8 bases between them. Germline V gene sequence: CDR1 LGHDT, CDR2 YNNKEL (reference sequence). CDR3 length equals 13 residues. The CDR3, as DNA: TGTGCCAGCAGCCGCCGGGACAATGAAAAACTGTTTTTT. It is translated as CASSRRDNEKLFF.

This clonotype was detected ten times or more. The chain uses TRBV4-2 and TRBJ2-3; maybe TRBD2 (5 bases). Germline CDR1 and CDR2: LGHNA and YNFKEQ. V was cut by 2 bases and J by 6 bases, with 15 bases left in between. The CDR3 length is 15 residues. For the CDR3, the DNA is TGTGCCAGCAGCCAACTCGGTACTCCGGGGGATACGCAGTATTTT. This encodes CASSQLGTPGDTQYF.

Ten or more counts support this clonotype. The genes are TRBV27 and TRBJ2-7; 7 bases align to TRBD2. In germline, CDR1 is MNHEY, CDR2 SMNVEV (reference sequence). The CDR3 has 13 residues. Unmatched junction bases numbered 0, after V lost 4 bases and J lost 0 bases. The CDR3 here is CASSSGGSYEQYF. DNA for the CDR3: TGTGCCAGCAGTTCGGGGGGCTCCTACGAGCAGTACTTC.

This clonotype was recorded many times. This chain links TRBV6-5 with TRBJ2-5; 7 bases align to TRBD1. Unmatched junction bases numbered 7, after V lost 4 bases and J lost 5 bases. The CDR3 length is 14 residues. Germline CDR1 MNHEY, CDR2 SVGAGI. CDR3 nucleotide sequence: TGTGCCAGCAGTTTCTACAGGGGTCGGGAGACCCAGTACTTC. Protein product: CASSFYRGRETQYF.

This clonotype was seen repeatedly, ten times or more. This chain uses TRBV20-1 with TRBJ1-4, with a weak D call TRBD1 (6 bases). The germline V gene has CDR1 DFQATT and CDR2 SNEGSKA (reference sequence). There are 13 residues in the CDR3. Trimming removed 6 bases from V and 8 bases from J, with 16 bases in between. CDR3 region: CSAPGDFGEKLFF. The DNA of the CDR3 is TGCAGTGCCCCAGGGGATTTTGGAGAAAAACTGTTTTTT.

This clonotype was counted at least ten times. The chain is built from TRBV7-2 and TRBJ2-7, with D hard to call. V was clipped by 4 bases and J by 3 bases, with 10 bases between them. Germline CDR1 and CDR2: SGHTA and FQGNSA. CDR3 size: 13 residues. Here the CDR3 reads CASSSMGYYEQYF. As DNA, the CDR3 is TGTGCCAGCAGCTCAATGGGCTACTACGAGCAGTACTTC.

This clonotype was counted at least ten times. An end of the junction differs from the germline gene, which may be a read error. The chain links TRBV20-1 to TRBJ1-1, with 7 bases lining up with TRBD1. This CDR3 contains 16 residues. Germline V gene data show CDR1 as DFQATT and CDR2 as SNEGSKA (reference sequence). CDR3 DNA sequence: TGCAGTGCTAGAAAATACAGGGGTTCGGGGAACGCTGAAGCTTTCTTT. Translating gives CSARKYRGSGNAEAFF.

This clonotype occurred many times. The gene calls are TRBV6-1 and TRBJ1-6, with unresolved D. The CDR3 loop spans 12 amino acids. Germline CDR1 is MNHNS and CDR2 is SASEGT. V was clipped by 4 bases and J by 9 bases, with 7 bases between them. This CDR3 reads CASSVQSSPLHF. In nucleotides, the CDR3 is TGTGCCAGCAGTGTACAAAGTTCACCCCTCCACTTT.